Sequencing of this TCR beta chain was carried out in a study of molecular identifiers for immune sequencing clone quantification. TCRdb redid the calling of the PCR reads with MiXCR, one entry per CDR3 protein. Of approximately 550,000 distinct CDR3 sequences listed, less than 30% are singletons. This clonotype was recorded a few times. Per the germline V gene, CDR1 is MNHEY and CDR2 is SVGEGT. V shed 8 bases and J shed 0 bases, with 14 bases lying between them. CDR3 length: 15 amino acids. This TCR derives from a human donor in good health. Some libraries in this study had Jurkat cell RNA spiked in. The sample comprised naive CD8+ T cells from blood, with Jurkat cell RNA spiked in. Subset here: FACS-sorted CD8+CD4-CCR7+CD45RA+ naive T cells. V and J are TRBV6-2 or TRBV6-3 and TRBJ2-1; D is ambiguous. CDR3 amino acids: CASRIIIGSYNEQFF. CDR3 DNA sequence: TGTGCCAGCCGGATCATTATCGGCTCCTACAATGAGCAGTTCTTC.